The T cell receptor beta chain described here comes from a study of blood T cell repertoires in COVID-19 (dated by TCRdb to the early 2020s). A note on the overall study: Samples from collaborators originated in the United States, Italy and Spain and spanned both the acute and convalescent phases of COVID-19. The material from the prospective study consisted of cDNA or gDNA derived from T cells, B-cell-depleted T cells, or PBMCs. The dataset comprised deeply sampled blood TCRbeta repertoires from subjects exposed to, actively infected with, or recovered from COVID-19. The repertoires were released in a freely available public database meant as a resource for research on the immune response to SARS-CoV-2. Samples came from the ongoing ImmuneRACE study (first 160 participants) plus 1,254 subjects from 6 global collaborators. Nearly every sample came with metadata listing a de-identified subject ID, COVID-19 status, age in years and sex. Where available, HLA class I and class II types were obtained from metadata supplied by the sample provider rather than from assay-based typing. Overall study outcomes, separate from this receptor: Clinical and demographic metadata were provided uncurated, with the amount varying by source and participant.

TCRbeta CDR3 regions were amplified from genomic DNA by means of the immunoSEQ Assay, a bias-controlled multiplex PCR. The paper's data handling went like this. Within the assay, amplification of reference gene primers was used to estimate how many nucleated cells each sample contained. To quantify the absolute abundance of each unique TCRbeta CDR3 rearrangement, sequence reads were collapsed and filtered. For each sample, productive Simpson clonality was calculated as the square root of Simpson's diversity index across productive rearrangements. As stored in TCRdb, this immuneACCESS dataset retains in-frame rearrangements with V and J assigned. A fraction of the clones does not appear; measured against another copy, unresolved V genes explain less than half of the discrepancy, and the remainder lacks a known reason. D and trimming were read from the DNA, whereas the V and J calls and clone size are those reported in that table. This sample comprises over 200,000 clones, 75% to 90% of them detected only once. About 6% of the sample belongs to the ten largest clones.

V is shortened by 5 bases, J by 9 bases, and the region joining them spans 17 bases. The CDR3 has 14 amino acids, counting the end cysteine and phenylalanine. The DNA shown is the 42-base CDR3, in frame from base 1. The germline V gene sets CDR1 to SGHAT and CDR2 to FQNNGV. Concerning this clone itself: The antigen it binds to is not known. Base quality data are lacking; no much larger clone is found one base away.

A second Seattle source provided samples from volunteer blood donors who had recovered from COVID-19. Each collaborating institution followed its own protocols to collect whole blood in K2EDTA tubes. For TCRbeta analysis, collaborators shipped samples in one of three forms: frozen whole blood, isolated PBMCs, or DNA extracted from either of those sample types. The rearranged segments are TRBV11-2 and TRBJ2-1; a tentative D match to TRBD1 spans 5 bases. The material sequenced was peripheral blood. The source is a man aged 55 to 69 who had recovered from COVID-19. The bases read TGTGCCAGCAGCCCAGGCCAGGGTTCAGGTGAGCAGTTCTTC. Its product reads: CASSPGQGSGEQFF.